The rows below give T cell receptor beta chains drawn from one sample of a study of blood T cell repertoires in COVID-19. Some clones are missing from TCRdb's copy, which holds only in-frame ones; the method was immunoSEQ multiplex PCR. The data contain around 400,000 clones, more than 80% of them singletons. Sequences were obtained from peripheral blood. All receptors derive from a man aged 35 to 55 with acute or convalescent COVID-19. Each CDR3 is given with its conserved first and last residue. Each record gives: CDR3 length, V gene, CDR3 protein.

len: 14
v_gene: TRBV6-4
CDR3aa: CASNPGQGTDTQYF

len: 15
v_gene: TRBV5-1
CDR3aa: CASSLALPAKNIQYF

len: 16
v_gene: TRBV3-1/TRBV3-2
CDR3aa: CASSQAGGTNTGELFF

len: 13
v_gene: TRBV28
CDR3aa: CASKEGGNYGYTF

len: 17
v_gene: TRBV28
CDR3aa: CASSSRDRGYLGYGYTF

len: 20
v_gene: TRBV9
CDR3aa: CASSAGAGLAHLRVVYEQYF

len: 15
v_gene: TRBV5-1
CDR3aa: CASSLTGKMNTEAFF

len: 14
v_gene: TRBV9
CDR3aa: CASSGGTAYNEQFF

len: 15
v_gene: TRBV7-9
CDR3aa: CASRTGGMGTDTQYF

len: 14
v_gene: TRBV20-1
CDR3aa: CSASWTEIPGEQYF

len: 12
v_gene: TRBV5-8
CDR3aa: CASRRTGNTIYF

len: 12
v_gene: TRBV28
CDR3aa: CASSFSRTEAFF

len: 13
v_gene: TRBV3-1/TRBV3-2
CDR3aa: CASSLDPGSGYTF

len: 13
v_gene: TRBV6-5
CDR3aa: CASRSNRGYGYTF

len: 14
v_gene: TRBV5-1
CDR3aa: CASVGVAGANEQFF

len: 14
v_gene: TRBV28
CDR3aa: CATIMGEANYGYTF

len: 16
v_gene: TRBV5-1
CDR3aa: CASSQQGAADTDTQYF

len: 14
v_gene: TRBV6-6
CDR3aa: CASSIQGGNTEAFF

len: 16
v_gene: TRBV7-9
CDR3aa: CASSPPGGQNNSPLHF

len: 12
v_gene: TRBV28
CDR3aa: CASERGGAEAFF

len: 14
v_gene: TRBV28
CDR3aa: CASSLWGGRKTQYF

len: 17
v_gene: TRBV18
CDR3aa: CASSPLGSGSGANVLTF

len: 17
v_gene: TRBV27
CDR3aa: CASSLTGPLAGADTQYF

len: 16
v_gene: TRBV5-1
CDR3aa: CASSHPGGSSLGGYTF

len: 15
v_gene: TRBV19
CDR3aa: CASSPGQGARSPLHF

len: 14
v_gene: TRBV5-1
CDR3aa: CASSPGTGNTEAFF

len: 17
v_gene: TRBV7-9
CDR3aa: CASSSTRGTSSYNEQFF

len: 16
v_gene: TRBV5-4
CDR3aa: CASSGEGLAATYEQYF

len: 13
v_gene: TRBV7-9
CDR3aa: CASSLRRQGEAFF

len: 12
v_gene: TRBV28
CDR3aa: CASSPRQYGYTF

len: 14
v_gene: TRBV25-1
CDR3aa: CASSDYGGNYGYTF

len: 11
v_gene: TRBV7-9
CDR3aa: CASSRNSPLHF

len: 17
v_gene: TRBV10-3
CDR3aa: CATTGSLGASGANVLTF

len: 17
v_gene: TRBV7-8
CDR3aa: CASSSPYETGITGELFF

len: 13
v_gene: TRBV30
CDR3aa: CAWTTWTGGEAFF

len: 13
v_gene: TRBV27
CDR3aa: CASSLGGATEAFF

len: 16
v_gene: TRBV5-5
CDR3aa: CASSFLNFDFAGELFF

len: 13
v_gene: TRBV19
CDR3aa: CASGGQVSTEAFF

len: 15
v_gene: TRBV7-3
CDR3aa: CASSSYGRGQETQYF

len: 15
v_gene: TRBV6-6
CDR3aa: CASSYSLGVNTEAFF

len: 15
v_gene: TRBV30
CDR3aa: CAWSLGSANTGELFF

len: 14
v_gene: TRBV7-9
CDR3aa: CASSSGTGGVEQYF

len: 11
v_gene: TRBV29-1
CDR3aa: CSVARLYGYTF

len: 13
v_gene: TRBV9
CDR3aa: CASSVVSGNEQYF

len: 13
v_gene: TRBV29-1
CDR3aa: CSVGDRGQREQYF

len: 15
v_gene: TRBV19
CDR3aa: CASDLQGESRYGYTF

len: 14
v_gene: TRBV7-8
CDR3aa: CASSPSRGQETQYF

len: 10
v_gene: TRBV20-1
CDR3aa: CSAALDEQYF

len: 14
v_gene: TRBV5-1
CDR3aa: CASSLAGNTGELFF

len: 16
v_gene: TRBV18
CDR3aa: CASSPPTAEPQETQYF

len: 15
v_gene: TRBV10-3
CDR3aa: CATLAGGGSTGELFF

len: 11
v_gene: TRBV5-5
CDR3aa: CASSSQDEQFF

len: 16
v_gene: TRBV19
CDR3aa: CASSIRTGVDNSPLHF

len: 14
v_gene: TRBV30
CDR3aa: CACNPGQGDYGYTF

len: 15
v_gene: TRBV21-1
CDR3aa: CASTKGDRGNYGYTF

len: 16
v_gene: TRBV27
CDR3aa: CASSLVGTVVNEKLFF

len: 11
v_gene: TRBV10-3
CDR3aa: CAISDEGGYTF

len: 14
v_gene: TRBV29-1
CDR3aa: CSVGTGSNTGELFF

len: 15
v_gene: TRBV28
CDR3aa: CASSTQQGVTGELFF

len: 15
v_gene: TRBV10-3
CDR3aa: CAISEPGLSYNEQFF